The entry below gives a single T cell receptor beta chain sequence along with its context. Its specificity is unknown. Using quantitative 5'-RACE with molecular barcodes, the authors made TCR beta libraries. Via MiXCR, TCRdb re-called the 5' RACE reads, giving one row per CDR3 protein. The sample includes about 330,000 distinct CDR3 sequences, 8% seen only once; the top ten take roughly 15%. CDR3 size: 12 residues. The V gene's germline CDR1 is MGHDK and CDR2 SYGVNS. V was trimmed by 5 bases and J by 8 bases, leaving 10 bases between them. These data originate in a study of CD8 T cells in ankylosing spondylitis. General study findings and limits: The study looked at matched synovial fluid samples from ankylosing spondylitis patients. Disease-linked clones were reported to be significantly enriched there. What seemed typical of ankylosing spondylitis blood was a TCR beta motif built from several highly homologous variants. Peripheral blood held disease-linked clones only at relatively low frequency, and these were CD8+.

The sequence came from a male donor with ankylosing spondylitis. What was sequenced was blood, either unsorted or a sorted T cell fraction (not recorded which). This rearrangement joins TRBV25-1 to TRBJ2-1; no clear D gene. CDR3 bases: TGTGCCAGCAGTCCCTTGTTCGATGAGCAGTTCTTC. As protein: CASSPLFDEQFF. Supplemented by reference TRBV25-1 and TRBJ2-1, the full variable domain reads EADIYQTPRYLVIGTGKKITLECSQTMGHDKMYWYQQDPGMELHLIHYSYGVNSTEKGDLSSESTVSRIRTEHFPLTLESARPSHTSQYLCASSPLFDEQFFGPGTRLTVL.